This TCR beta chain was observed in a study of T cell responses to AZD1222 COVID-19 vaccine. TCRdb's copy holds only in-frame clones and misses some; the assay was immunoSEQ multiplex PCR. The sample shows approximately 110,000 clones, 91% of them seen only once. This CDR3 has 15 amino acids. Germline V lookup: CDR1 MNHEY, CDR2 SVGAGI. Trimming left V 6 bases short and J 7 bases short, with 21 bases between. V is TRBV6-5 and J is TRBJ1-2, with a tentative D call TRBD1 (6 bases). The source was peripheral blood, collected on day 0 of AZD1222 vaccination. The sequence came from an adult in good health. CDR3 protein: CASRRGGNQEGGYTF. CDR3 nucleotide sequence: TGTGCCAGCAGAAGGGGGGGGAATCAAGAAGGTGGCTACACCTTC.